This TCR beta chain was recovered during a study of blood T cell repertoires in COVID-19. Produced via immunoSEQ multiplex PCR; TCRdb's table is partial and in-frame only. Of 350,000 to 400,000 clones in the sample, nearly 90% were seen once. The CDR3 totals 16 residues. Trimming cost V 5 bases and J 5 bases; bases outside gene matches: 10. CDR1 and CDR2 (germline): SEHNR, FQNEAQ (reference sequence). The rearrangement joins TRBV7-9 to TRBJ1-5, with 9 bases lining up with TRBD1. The sequence derives from a woman in her 30s who had recovered from COVID-19. Sequenced input: PBMCs or T cells enriched from blood (not recorded which). CDR3 sequence reads: CASSLGQGLHHQPQHF. CDR3 in DNA: TGTGCCAGCAGCCTCGGACAGGGGCTCCATCATCAGCCCCAGCATTTT. Full variable domain (missing parts from reference TRBV7-9 and TRBJ1-5): DTGVSQNPRHKITKRGQNVTFRCDPISEHNRLYWYRQTLGQGPEFLTYFQNEAQLEKSRLLSDRFSAERPKGSFSTLEIQRTEQGDSAMYLCASSLGQGLHHQPQHFGDGTRLSIL.